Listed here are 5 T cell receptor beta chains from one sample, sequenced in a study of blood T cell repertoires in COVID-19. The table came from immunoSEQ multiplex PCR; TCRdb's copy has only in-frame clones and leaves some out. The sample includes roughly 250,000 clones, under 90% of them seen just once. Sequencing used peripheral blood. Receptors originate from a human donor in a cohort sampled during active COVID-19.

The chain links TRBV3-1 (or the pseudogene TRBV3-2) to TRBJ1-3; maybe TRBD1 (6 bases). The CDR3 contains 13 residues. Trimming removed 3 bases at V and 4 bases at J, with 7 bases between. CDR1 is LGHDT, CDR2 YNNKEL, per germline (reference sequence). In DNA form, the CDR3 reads TGTGCCAGCAGCCAGGGGACAGGAAACACCATATATTTT. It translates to CASSQGTGNTIYF.

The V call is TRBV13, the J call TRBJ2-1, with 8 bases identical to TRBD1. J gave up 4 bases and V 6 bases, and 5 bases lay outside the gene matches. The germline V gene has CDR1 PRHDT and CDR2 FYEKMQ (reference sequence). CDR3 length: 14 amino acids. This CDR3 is CASRGQGEYNEQFF. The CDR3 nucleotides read TGTGCCAGCAGAGGACAGGGTGAATACAATGAGCAGTTCTTC.

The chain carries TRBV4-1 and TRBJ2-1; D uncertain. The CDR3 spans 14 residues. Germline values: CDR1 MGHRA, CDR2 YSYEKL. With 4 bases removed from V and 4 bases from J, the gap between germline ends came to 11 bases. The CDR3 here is CASSRAIGYNEQFF. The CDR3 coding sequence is TGCGCCAGCAGCCGAGCCATCGGGTACAATGAGCAGTTCTTC.

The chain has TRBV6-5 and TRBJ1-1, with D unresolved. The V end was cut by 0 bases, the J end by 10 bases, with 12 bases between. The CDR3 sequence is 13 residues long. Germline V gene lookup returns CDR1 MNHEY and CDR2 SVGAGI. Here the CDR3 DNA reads TGTGCCAGCAGTTACTCGATTACAGTGGGAGCTTTCTTT. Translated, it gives CASSYSITVGAFF.

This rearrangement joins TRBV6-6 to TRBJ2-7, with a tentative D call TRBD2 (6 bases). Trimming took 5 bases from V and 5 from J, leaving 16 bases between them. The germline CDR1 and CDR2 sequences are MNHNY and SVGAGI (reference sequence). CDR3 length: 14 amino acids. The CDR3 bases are TGTGCCAGCAGTCCGCCGGGGGTTCCCCACGAGCAGTACTTC. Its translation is CASSPPGVPHEQYF.